Below, one T cell receptor (beta chain) is given with its context. Some clones are missing from TCRdb's copy, which holds only in-frame ones; the method was immunoSEQ multiplex PCR. Among tens of thousands of clones, about four fifths were seen once, and the ten largest hold approximately 24%. This sample was taken from a study of radiotherapy plus CTLA-4 blockade in lung cancer. At the level of the study: Of all patients, more than 15% responded objectively and roughly 31% showed disease control.

Germline assignment: CDR1 MNHEY and CDR2 SVGAGI. The CDR3 has 15 residues. The V segment lost 6 bases and the J segment 4 bases; nucleotides outside the gene matches: 8. The sequencing here drew on peripheral blood, taken from a patient treated with radiotherapy plus ipilimumab. The clonotype originates from a human donor with non-small cell lung cancer that progressed on radiotherapy plus ipilimumab. J is TRBJ2-3 and V is TRBV6-5; 9 bases are a match to TRBD2. CDR3 nucleotide sequence: TGTGCCAGCAGGCCGAGGGCGGGGGGGCCAGATACGCAGTATTTT. Its protein is CASRPRAGGPDTQYF.